This passage covers 11 T cell receptor beta chains from one sample sequenced in a study of blood T cell repertoires in COVID-19. The data were produced by immunoSEQ multiplex PCR, yet TCRdb's version contains in-frame clones alone and is incomplete. This sample has about 80,000 clones, with about 84% found just once. The sequencing input was peripheral blood. These receptor sequences come from a human donor in a cohort sampled during active COVID-19.

The chain carries TRBV5-1 and TRBJ2-1; a weak D match, TRBD2 (5 bases). Germline V lookup: CDR1 SGHRS, CDR2 YFSETQ. Trimming removed 5 bases at V and 5 bases at J, with 14 bases between. The length of the CDR3 is 14 residues. CDR3 sequence reads: CASSLWERDNEQFF. DNA of the CDR3: TGCGCCAGCAGTCTGTGGGAGAGGGACAATGAGCAGTTCTTC.

V and J are TRBV6-2 or TRBV6-3 and TRBJ1-2, with a possible D match to TRBD1 (6 bases). The CDR3 covers 15 residues. CDR1 is MNHEY, CDR2 SVGEGT, per germline. Trimming stripped 0 bases from V and 8 bases from J, with 16 bases between. The DNA of the CDR3 is TGTGCCAGCAGTTACTCGATGGGTGAGGGGGACGGCTACACCTTC. It encodes CASSYSMGEGDGYTF.

This chain connects TRBV11-2 to TRBJ1-6; D might be TRBD1 (6 bases). Trimming left V 2 bases short and J 7 bases short, with 9 bases between. The germline CDR1 and CDR2 sequences are SGHAT and FQNNGV. The CDR3 has 14 amino acids. The DNA for the CDR3 is TGTGCCAGCAGCTTAATGGGGGCCAATTCACCCCTCCACTTT. It is translated as CASSLMGANSPLHF.

The chain employs TRBV2 and TRBJ2-1; tentatively, D is TRBD1 (5 bases). Germline CDR1 SNHLY, CDR2 FYNNEI. The CDR3 consists of 15 residues. V was trimmed by 3 bases and J by 4 bases, leaving 13 bases between them. The CDR3 reads CASSDVSGQYNEQFF. CDR3 in DNA: TGTGCCAGCAGTGATGTTTCAGGGCAGTACAATGAGCAGTTCTTC.

The chain recombines TRBV10-1 with TRBJ2-3, with 10 bases aligning to TRBD1. The trim removed 6 bases at V and 5 bases at J, leaving 8 bases unmatched. Germline V gene sequence: CDR1 WNHNN, CDR2 SYGVQD (reference sequence). The CDR3 is 15 residues long. The DNA of the CDR3 is TGCGCCAGCAGCCGGGACAGGGGAGCACGAGATACGCAGTATTTT. Translated, it gives CASSRDRGARDTQYF.

The chain has TRBV5-4 and TRBJ2-5; 10 nucleotides match TRBD2. Germline CDR1 SGHNT, CDR2 YYREEE (reference sequence). Trimming cost V 2 bases and J 5 bases; bases outside gene matches: 6. The CDR3 extends over 15 amino acids. This chain's CDR3 is CASSLTAGGLETQYF. CDR3 coding DNA: TGTGCCAGCAGCTTAACAGCGGGGGGGCTTGAGACCCAGTACTTC. The complete variable domain, with remaining parts taken from reference TRBV5-4 and TRBJ2-5, reads ETGVTQSPTHLIKTRGQQVTLRCSSQSGHNTVSWYQQALGQGPQFIFQYYREEENGRGNFPPRFSGLQFPNYSSELNVNALELDDSALYLCASSLTAGGLETQYFGPGTRLLVL.

The CDR3 nucleotides are TGTGCCAGCAGCACACTAGCGGGGGCATACGAGCAGTACTTC. Its protein product is CASSTLAGAYEQYF. The chain combines TRBV7-2 with TRBJ2-7, with 11 bases matching TRBD2. This CDR3 has 14 amino acids. Germline-derived CDR1 and CDR2 are SGHTA and FQGNSA. Trimming took 5 bases from V and 4 from J; bases not matched to a gene: 4.

This clone came up a few times. The chain links TRBV10-3 to TRBJ2-5, with 9 nucleotides matching TRBD2. Unmatched junction bases numbered 7, after V lost 6 bases and J lost 2 bases. Germline assignment: CDR1 ENHRY and CDR2 SYGVKD. The CDR3 runs 15 residues. The CDR3 is CAIRDARGGQETQYF. The CDR3 nucleotides are TGTGCCATCAGGGATGCGCGGGGGGGACAAGAGACCCAGTACTTC.

The V and J genes are TRBV7-9 and TRBJ2-3; 8 bases agree with TRBD1. Germline CDR1 reads SEHNR; CDR2 reads FQNEAQ (reference sequence). The CDR3 contains 14 residues. The junction had 5 bases not matched to a gene; V was cut back by 7 bases and J by 2 bases. The CDR3 DNA follows: TGTGCCAGCACCTTGGACAGGGCCACAGATACGCAGTATTTT. Translating gives CASTLDRATDTQYF.

This clone was counted only a few times. Other DNA sequences in this sample translate to the same CDR3. The chain has TRBV27 and TRBJ2-2; 8 bases map to TRBD1. Germline V gene sequence: CDR1 MNHEY, CDR2 SMNVEV (reference sequence). J gave up 1 base and V 3 bases, and 1 base lay outside the gene matches. The CDR3 is 15 residues long. In DNA form, the CDR3 reads TGTGCCAGCAGTTTGGGGACAGGGAACACCGGGGAGCTGTTTTTT. This sequence encodes CASSLGTGNTGELFF.

CDR3 amino acids: CSVGDMNTEAFF. CDR3 DNA sequence: TGCAGCGTTGGTGACATGAACACTGAAGCTTTCTTT. This chain joins TRBV29-1 and TRBJ1-1; no reliable D call. Per germline, CDR1 SQVTM and CDR2 ANQGSEA. The CDR3 runs to 12 residues. Deletions cut 4 bases from V and 0 bases from J, with 6 bases between.